A selection of T cell receptor beta chains follows, all from one sample in a study of blood T cell repertoires in COVID-19. Method: immunoSEQ multiplex PCR; TCRdb's copy keeps in-frame clones and lacks some. This sample carries 95,000 to 150,000 clones, about 82% of them seen once, and the ten largest clones take approximately 16%. What was sequenced was peripheral blood. The source of these receptors is a man between 60 and 75 years old with active or convalescent COVID-19. CDR3s include the opening cysteine and the closing phenylalanine or tryptophan.

J: TRBJ2-7; V: TRBV5-1; CDR3: CASSLGGGSGHEQYF
J: TRBJ2-3; V: TRBV5-8; CDR3: CASSWGPQGDTQYF
J: TRBJ2-5; V: TRBV5-4; CDR3: CASSLEAGARGETQYF
J: TRBJ1-1; V: TRBV18; CDR3: CASSPPAVPGGMNTEAFF
J: TRBJ2-7; V: TRBV18; CDR3: CASSPVNPGQDLRYEQYF
J: TRBJ2-2; V: TRBV5-5; CDR3: CASSLYAFGGVQNTGELFF
J: TRBJ1-2; V: TRBV14; CDR3: CASSQDPRAGGSSGYTF
J: TRBJ1-3; V: TRBV7-2; CDR3: CASSLGEGWSGNTIYF
J: TRBJ2-1; V: TRBV18; CDR3: CASSPPSRVHEQFF
J: TRBJ1-4; V: TRBV5-4; CDR3: CASSPDSINEKLFF
J: TRBJ1-2; V: TRBV29-1; CDR3: CSVGEGDRGYYGYTF
J: TRBJ1-6; V: TRBV2; CDR3: CASSRGQNSPLHF
J: TRBJ2-5; V: TRBV19; CDR3: CASSISDREETQYF
J: TRBJ2-7; V: TRBV9; CDR3: CASSVGQGSNEQYF
J: TRBJ2-7; V: TRBV15; CDR3: CATSSPRQGEYEQYF
J: TRBJ2-2; V: TRBV6-1; CDR3: CASSDPLRLAGMNTGELFF
J: TRBJ2-5; V: TRBV27; CDR3: CASNRGGTQYF
J: TRBJ1-6; V: TRBV7-2; CDR3: CASSLLAGVNSPLHF
J: TRBJ1-2; V: TRBV6-1; CDR3: CASSDPTGNGYTF
J: TRBJ1-4; V: TRBV3-1/TRBV3-2; CDR3: CASSHRGSLNEKLFF
J: TRBJ2-1; V: TRBV6-5; CDR3: CASSLQGGYNEQFF
J: TRBJ2-7; V: TRBV3-1/TRBV3-2; CDR3: CASSQDFEEQYF
J: TRBJ2-7; V: TRBV15; CDR3: CATSMGLAGAREQYF
J: TRBJ2-3; V: TRBV10-3; CDR3: CAIRWDSSTDTQYF
J: TRBJ2-7; V: TRBV3-1/TRBV3-2; CDR3: CASSQDVDFSYEQYF
J: TRBJ1-1; V: TRBV29-1; CDR3: CSVDPHGSGRTEAFF
J: TRBJ2-7; V: TRBV9; CDR3: CASSVGGLGAYEQYF
J: TRBJ2-3; V: TRBV5-8; CDR3: CASSSTAVSTDTQYF
J: TRBJ2-5; V: TRBV6-2/TRBV6-3; CDR3: CASSREQTQYF
J: TRBJ1-2; V: TRBV6-5; CDR3: CASAWGGLRDGYTF
J: TRBJ2-1; V: TRBV19; CDR3: CASSIGRGAASNEQFF
J: TRBJ2-7; V: TRBV19; CDR3: CASSSTITHEQYF
J: TRBJ2-1; V: TRBV4-1; CDR3: CASSQVGTGRSSYNEQFF
J: TRBJ2-3; V: TRBV9; CDR3: CASSVGPSGRGTQYF
J: TRBJ1-2; V: TRBV28; CDR3: CASSPNRGRGYGYTF
J: TRBJ2-7; V: TRBV7-8; CDR3: CASATRPYEQYF
J: TRBJ2-6; V: TRBV3-1/TRBV3-2; CDR3: CASSQGASSSGANVLTF
J: TRBJ2-1; V: TRBV30; CDR3: CAWSFSGTVDNEQFF
J: TRBJ2-2; V: TRBV5-6; CDR3: CASSLQAGVAAGELFF
J: TRBJ2-1; V: TRBV5-1; CDR3: CASSTVAGSSYNEQFF